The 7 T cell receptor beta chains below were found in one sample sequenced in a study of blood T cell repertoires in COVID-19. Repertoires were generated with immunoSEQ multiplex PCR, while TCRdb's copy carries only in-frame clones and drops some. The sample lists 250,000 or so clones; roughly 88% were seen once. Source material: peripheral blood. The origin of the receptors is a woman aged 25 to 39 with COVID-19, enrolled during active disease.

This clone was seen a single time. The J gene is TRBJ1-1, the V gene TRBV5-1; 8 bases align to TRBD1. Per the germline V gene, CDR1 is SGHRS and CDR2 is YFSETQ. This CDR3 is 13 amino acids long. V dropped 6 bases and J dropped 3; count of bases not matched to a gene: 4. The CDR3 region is CASTTTGDTEAFF. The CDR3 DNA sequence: TGCGCCAGCACCACGACAGGGGACACTGAAGCTTTCTTT.

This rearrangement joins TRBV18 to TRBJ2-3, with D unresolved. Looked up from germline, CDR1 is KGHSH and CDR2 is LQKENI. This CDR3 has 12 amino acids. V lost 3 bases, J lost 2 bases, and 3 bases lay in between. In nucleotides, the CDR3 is TGTGCCAGCTCACCCTTCACAGATACGCAGTATTTT. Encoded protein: CASSPFTDTQYF.

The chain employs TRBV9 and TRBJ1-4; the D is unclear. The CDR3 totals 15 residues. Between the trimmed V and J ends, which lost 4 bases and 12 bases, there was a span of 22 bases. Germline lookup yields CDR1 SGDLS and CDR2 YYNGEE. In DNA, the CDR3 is TGTGCCAGCAGCCCCCGCGGGGTTCGTGGGGAAGAACTGTTTTTT. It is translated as CASSPRGVRGEELFF.

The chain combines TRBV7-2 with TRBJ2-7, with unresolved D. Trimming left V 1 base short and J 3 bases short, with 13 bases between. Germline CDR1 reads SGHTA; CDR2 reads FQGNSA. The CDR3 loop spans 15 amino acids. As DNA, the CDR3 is TGTGCCAGCAGCTTAGGACCAGCGAGCGACTACGAGCAGTACTTC. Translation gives CASSLGPASDYEQYF.

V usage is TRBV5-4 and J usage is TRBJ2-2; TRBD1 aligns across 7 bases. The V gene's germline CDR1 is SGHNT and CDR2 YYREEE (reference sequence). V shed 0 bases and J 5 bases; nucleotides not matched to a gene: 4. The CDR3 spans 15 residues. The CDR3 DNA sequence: TGTGCCAGCAGCTTGGAAAGGGGGCCGACCGGGGAGCTGTTTTTT. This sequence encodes CASSLERGPTGELFF.

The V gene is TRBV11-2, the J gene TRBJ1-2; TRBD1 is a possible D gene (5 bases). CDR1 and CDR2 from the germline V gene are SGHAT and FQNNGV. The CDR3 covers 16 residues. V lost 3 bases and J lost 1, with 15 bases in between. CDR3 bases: TGTGCCAGCAGCTTTGGGGCCGAATTAATTAACTATGGCTACACCTTC. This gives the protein CASSFGAELINYGYTF.

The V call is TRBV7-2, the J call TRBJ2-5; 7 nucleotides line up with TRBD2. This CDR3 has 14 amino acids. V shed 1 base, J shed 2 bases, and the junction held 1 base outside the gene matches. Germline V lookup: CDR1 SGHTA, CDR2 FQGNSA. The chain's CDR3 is CASSLGRGQETQYF. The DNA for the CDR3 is TGTGCCAGCAGCTTAGGGCGGGGGCAAGAGACCCAGTACTTC.